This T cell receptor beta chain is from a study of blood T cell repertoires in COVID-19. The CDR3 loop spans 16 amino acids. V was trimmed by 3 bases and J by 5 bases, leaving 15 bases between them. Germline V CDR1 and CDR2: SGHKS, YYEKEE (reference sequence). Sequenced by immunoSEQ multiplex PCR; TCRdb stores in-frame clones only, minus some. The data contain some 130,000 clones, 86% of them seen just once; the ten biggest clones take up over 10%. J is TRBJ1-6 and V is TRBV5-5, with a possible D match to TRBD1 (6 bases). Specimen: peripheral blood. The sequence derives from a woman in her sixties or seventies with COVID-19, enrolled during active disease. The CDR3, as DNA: TGTGCCAGCAGCTCCCTTAGACAGGCCGATAATTCACCCCTCCACTTT. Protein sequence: CASSSLRQADNSPLHF.